The entry below gives a single T cell receptor beta chain sequence along with its context. Its antigen is not known. At one of its ends the junction is not consistent with the germline gene, which may arise from a read error. This sample stems from a study of T cells in Graves' hyperthyroidism and ophthalmopathy. Study-wide findings and caveats: The model's output predicted ophthalmopathy at a median of around 7 months prior to onset.

The CDR3 has 14 residues. Per germline, CDR1 SGHDN and CDR2 FVKESK. Amplification yielded TCR beta CDR3 regions, with RNA transcripts as the source. First-round RT-PCR of the TCR CDR3 relied on the HTBI primer set. TCRdb ran MiXCR on the multiplex PCR reads and lists one entry per CDR3 protein. This table holds approximately 740,000 distinct CDR3 sequences, 11% to 15% found once. Material for sequencing was blood. The receptor comes from a woman between 18 and 29 years old with Graves' hyperthyroidism. V gene TRBV14 combines with J gene TRBJ1-1; the D gene is possibly TRBD1 (5 bases). The CDR3 DNA reads TGTGCCAGCAGCCTGTGGGGGGGGAACGCTGAAGCTTTCTTT. Its translation: CASSLWGGNAEAFF.